A single sample is the source of the 10 T cell receptor beta chains below, sequenced in a study of blood T cell repertoires in COVID-19 (dated by TCRdb to the early 2020s). The protocol used for the library was the immunoSEQ multiplex PCR assay. TCRdb limited this immuneACCESS table to in-frame rearrangements with V and J called. A share of clones is missing; checked studies link under half to unresolved V genes, and the rest is unexplained. This sample comprises 210,000 or so clones, about 88% of them detected only once. The leading ten clones occupy 1.5% to 2% of the sample. The sample taken for sequencing was peripheral blood. The receptors here all came from a man in his forties or fifties with active or convalescent COVID-19.

The CDR3 nucleotides read TGTGACAAGCGATCAGGGGGCTCCCTTCACTCTGGGGCCAACGTCCTGACTTTC. Its translation: CDKRSGGSLHSGANVLTF. The V call is TRBV6-4, the J call TRBJ2-6, with 8 bases identical to TRBD1. The CDR3 has 18 residues. CDR1 is MRHNA, CDR2 SNTAGT, per germline.

This chain links TRBV15 with TRBJ1-5; TRBD1 might be the D (6 bases). The length of the CDR3 is 15 residues. Germline assignment: CDR1 LNHNV and CDR2 YYDKDF (reference sequence). V gave up 1 base and J gave up 6 bases, with 13 bases separating them. The CDR3 nucleotides are TGTGCCACCAGCAGAGGACAGGTGCTGGGTCAGCCCCAGCATTTT. Translating gives CATSRGQVLGQPQHF.

This clone was counted between two and nine times. A junction boundary mismatches the germline segment, possibly from a read error. The rearrangement uses TRBV4-1 and TRBJ1-4; the match to TRBD1 covers 9 bases. The CDR3 spans 15 residues. Germline V lookup: CDR1 MGHRA, CDR2 YSYEKL. The CDR3 is CASSQAAGQGEKLFF. The DNA for the CDR3 is TGCGCCAGCAGTCAAGCTGCGGGACAGGGAGAAAAACTGTTTTTT.

The chain links TRBV6-5 to TRBJ1-2; the D is unclear. Looked up from germline, CDR1 is MNHEY and CDR2 is SVGAGI. The CDR3 is 13 amino acids. V was pared by 3 bases and J by 4 bases, with 9 bases between. CDR3 bases: TGTGCCAGCAGTTATCGGCGGTCCTATGGCTACACCTTC. This encodes CASSYRRSYGYTF.

This chain links TRBV13 with TRBJ1-1; 7 bases are a match to TRBD1. Germline assignment: CDR1 PRHDT and CDR2 FYEKMQ (reference sequence). Trimming took 5 bases from V and 0 from J; bases not matched to a gene: 6. The CDR3 is 15 residues long. The CDR3 DNA reads as TGTGCCAGCAGCGTACCGGGACAGATGAACACTGAAGCTTTCTTT. Protein sequence: CASSVPGQMNTEAFF.

This clone was observed a single time. V is TRBV7-6 and J is TRBJ2-1, with 13 bases lining up with TRBD2. The CDR3 totals 17 residues. J gave up 6 bases and V 3 bases, and 8 bases lay outside the gene matches. Germline assignment: CDR1 SGHVS and CDR2 FNYEAQ. The DNA of the CDR3 is TGTGCCAGCAGCTTCACCAGGACTAGCGGGAGTGGCAATGAGCAGTTCTTC. Protein: CASSFTRTSGSGNEQFF.

The chain recombines TRBV4-2 with TRBJ1-4; tentative D call: TRBD1 (6 bases). The CDR3 is 19 amino acids. Germline V gene sequence: CDR1 LGHNA, CDR2 YNFKEQ. The V end was cut by 1 base, the J end by 8 bases, with 26 bases between. CDR3 protein: CASSQVPKLQDRLGEKLFF. The CDR3 DNA sequence: TGTGCCAGCAGCCAAGTCCCCAAGCTTCAAGACAGGTTGGGGGAAAAACTGTTTTTT.

The chain carries TRBV5-8 and TRBJ1-5; D not resolved. V was trimmed by 0 bases and J by 4 bases, leaving 17 bases between them. The CDR3 covers 17 residues. Germline lookup yields CDR1 SGHTS and CDR2 YDEGEE. CDR3 sequence: CASSLVAATGGNQPQHF. The CDR3 DNA follows: TGTGCCAGCAGCTTGGTGGCCGCCACGGGAGGGAATCAGCCCCAGCATTTT.

The rearrangement uses TRBV2 and TRBJ1-1; D may be TRBD1 (5 bases). Germline V gene data show CDR1 as SNHLY and CDR2 as FYNNEI. The CDR3 has 14 residues. V lost 7 bases, J lost 4 bases, and 16 bases lay in between. The CDR3 loop reads CASIRGLGGTEAFF. CDR3 sequence (DNA): TGTGCCAGCATTCGAGGGTTGGGGGGCACTGAAGCTTTCTTT.

The rearrangement joins TRBV19 to TRBJ1-1, with TRBD1 identical over 8 bases. This CDR3 comprises 15 residues. The trim removed 6 bases at V and 2 bases at J, leaving 8 bases unmatched. CDR1 is LNHDA, CDR2 SQIVND, per germline (reference sequence). This CDR3 is CASRRQGSSNTEAFF. The CDR3 DNA follows: TGTGCCAGTAGACGACAGGGGAGCTCTAACACTGAAGCTTTCTTT.